One and the same sample provided the 20 T cell receptor beta chains below, sequenced in a study of T-cell reconstitution after alpha-beta-depleted transplantation in children. Unique molecular identifiers tagged the TCRbeta library. TCRdb called the PCR reads again in MiXCR, with one record for every CDR3 protein. Among hundreds of thousands of distinct CDR3 sequences, roughly 15% were seen once, and the ten largest hold approximately 1.1%. Here the sequenced sample was PBMCs from the stem cell graft donor, taken from the stem cell graft. These receptors all come from a human donor who donated a stem cell graft to a child with acute myeloid leukemia.

This chain uses TRBV20-1 with TRBJ2-2; tentatively, D is TRBD1 (6 bases). Germline V gene sequence: CDR1 DFQATT, CDR2 SNEGSKA (reference sequence). V shed 1 base and J shed 6 bases, with 15 bases lying between them. The CDR3 covers 15 residues. The CDR3 nucleotides read TGCAGTGCTAGAGCTCCCTACAGGGACCCCGGGGAGCTGTTTTTT. Translating gives CSARAPYRDPGELFF.

This clonotype appeared a few times. The J gene is TRBJ2-5, the V gene TRBV7-8; D unclear. The CDR3 runs to 14 residues. The ends were cut back, 5 bases at V and 2 bases at J, with 12 bases in the middle. CDR1 is SGHVS and CDR2 is FQNEAQ in the germline V gene. The chain's CDR3 is CASSQGGYQETQYF. CDR3 bases: TGTGCCAGCAGCCAAGGCGGCTATCAAGAGACCCAGTACTTC.

This clonotype has at least ten counts. This chain uses TRBV10-3 with TRBJ2-7; D not certain. The V gene's germline CDR1 is ENHRY and CDR2 SYGVKD. The length of the CDR3 is 11 residues. V was shortened by 0 bases and J by 7 bases, with 4 bases between the two germline ends. The CDR3 DNA reads TGTGCCATCAGTGAGTCGGTGGAGCAGTACTTC. The encoded protein is CAISESVEQYF.

The genes are TRBV27 and TRBJ2-6; TRBD1 agrees at 7 bases. V lost 6 bases, J lost 2 bases, and 7 bases stayed unmatched. The CDR3 consists of 16 residues. Per germline, CDR1 MNHEY and CDR2 SMNVEV (reference sequence). DNA of the CDR3: TGTGCCAGCAGACCTGGGGACAGTCCTGGGGCCAACGTCCTGACTTTC. Protein sequence: CASRPGDSPGANVLTF.

This clonotype was recorded many times. V is TRBV9 and J is TRBJ2-1; D ambiguous. This CDR3 region has 13 residues. Germline V CDR1 and CDR2: SGDLS, YYNGEE. Trimming removed 0 bases from V and 8 bases from J, with 9 bases in between. CDR3 DNA: TGTGCCAGCAGCGTAGCGTCCACAGATGAGCAGTTCTTC. Amino acid sequence: CASSVASTDEQFF.

The chain combines TRBV15 with TRBJ1-1; no firm D call. The CDR3 length is 14 residues. The V end was cut by 1 base, the J end by 2 bases, with 8 bases between. CDR1 and CDR2 from the germline V gene are LNHNV and YYDKDF (reference sequence). CDR3 in amino acids: CATSRGNPNTEAFF. In DNA form, the CDR3 reads TGTGCCACCAGCAGAGGAAACCCCAACACTGAAGCTTTCTTT.

The J gene is TRBJ1-1, the V gene TRBV24-1; possible D gene TRBD1, 5 bases. The CDR3 length is 11 residues. Deletions cut 5 bases from V and 7 bases from J, with 7 bases between. The V gene's germline CDR1 is KGHDR and CDR2 SFDVKD. The CDR3 here is CATSVGGEAFF. CDR3 bases: TGTGCCACCAGTGTCGGGGGTGAAGCTTTCTTT.

This clonotype was recorded at least ten times. V gene TRBV29-1 combines with J gene TRBJ1-1; a weak D match, TRBD1 (6 bases). The CDR3 sequence is 14 residues long. Trimming removed 6 bases at V and 1 base at J, with 15 bases between. Germline V gene sequence: CDR1 SQVTM, CDR2 ANQGSEA. CDR3 sequence (DNA): TGCAGCGTGAACCCAGGGGCTCAGAACACTGAAGCTTTCTTT. Its translation: CSVNPGAQNTEAFF.

Only a few counts were recorded for this clonotype. The chain has TRBV28 and TRBJ1-4, with TRBD1 matching over 9 bases. CDR1 and CDR2 from the germline V gene are MDHEN and SYDVKM. Trimming took 3 bases from V and 3 from J; bases not matched to a gene: 2. The CDR3 loop spans 15 amino acids. CDR3 region: CASSFRDRANEKLFF. The CDR3 DNA follows: TGTGCCAGCAGTTTTCGGGACAGGGCTAATGAAAAACTGTTTTTT. The entire variable domain, with the rest obtained from reference TRBV28 and TRBJ1-4, is as follows: DVKVTQSSRYLVKRTGEKVFLECVQDMDHENMFWYRQDPGLGLRLIYFSYDVKMKEKGDIPEGYSVSREKKERFSLILESASTNQTSMYLCASSFRDRANEKLFFGSGTQLSVL.

This clonotype was recorded many times. The chain uses TRBV20-1 and TRBJ1-1; D gene ambiguous. V shed 1 base and J shed 11 bases, with 11 bases lying between them. The V gene's germline CDR1 is DFQATT and CDR2 SNEGSKA (reference sequence). CDR3 size: 11 residues. For the CDR3, the DNA is TGCAGTGCTAGAGGCCCCGGCTGGGCTTTCTTT. Its protein is CSARGPGWAFF.

This clonotype occurred many times. The rearrangement links TRBV12-3 or TRBV12-4 to TRBJ2-1, with D hard to call. The germline V and J ends were trimmed by 6 bases and 0 bases, with 9 bases remaining between them. This CDR3 is 14 amino acids long. The CDR3 region has the DNA TGTGCCAGCAGCCCTTTAGGCTCCTACAATGAGCAGTTCTTC. It encodes CASSPLGSYNEQFF.

This clonotype has a handful of counts. The chain is built from TRBV11-2 and TRBJ2-5; D might be TRBD1 (6 bases). V was pared by 7 bases and J by 5 bases, with 14 bases between. Germline CDR1 is SGHAT and CDR2 is FQNNGV. The CDR3 sequence is 13 residues long. CDR3 coding DNA: TGTGCCAGCACACAGGGTACCCAGGAGACCCAGTACTTC. Residues: CASTQGTQETQYF.

This clonotype showed up many times. The V and J genes are TRBV5-1 and TRBJ2-1; D gene unclear. Germline loops: CDR1 SGHRS, CDR2 YFSETQ. V was trimmed by 0 bases and J by 8 bases, leaving 15 bases between them. The CDR3 is 15 amino acids. Here the CDR3 DNA reads TGCGCCAGCAGCTTGGTAGGGAATAGTAGGGATGAGCAGTTCTTC. Its translation: CASSLVGNSRDEQFF. The full variable domain, rest sourced from reference TRBV5-1 and TRBJ2-1, is KAGVTQTPRYLIKTRGQQVTLSCSPISGHRSVSWYQQTPGQGLQFLFEYFSETQRNKGNFPGRFSGRQFSNSRSEMNVSTLELGDSALYLCASSLVGNSRDEQFFGPGTRLTVL.

This clonotype has a handful of counts. J is TRBJ2-7 and V is TRBV13, with D perhaps TRBD1 or TRBD2 (5 bases each). CDR3 size: 15 residues. V was trimmed by 0 bases and J by 4 bases, leaving 13 bases between them. Germline CDR1 is PRHDT and CDR2 is FYEKMQ (reference sequence). For the CDR3, the DNA is TGTGCCAGCAGCTTAGGCGGAGAGGGGAAATACGAGCAGTACGTC. Residues: CASSLGGEGKYEQYV.

This clonotype was picked up many times. This chain joins TRBV20-1 and TRBJ2-7; D might be TRBD1 (5 bases). The CDR3 consists of 13 residues. CDR1 is DFQATT and CDR2 is SNEGSKA in the germline V gene (reference sequence). V lost 6 bases and J lost 3, with 15 bases in between. The CDR3 sequence is CSAKPGQFYEQYV. In DNA, the CDR3 is TGCAGTGCAAAACCCGGACAATTCTACGAGCAGTACGTC.

Ten or more counts support this clonotype. The chain combines TRBV20-1 with TRBJ2-5; 7 bases match TRBD1. Trimming at V came to 5 bases and at J to 0 bases, leaving 3 bases not matched to a gene. The germline CDR1 and CDR2 sequences are DFQATT and SNEGSKA (reference sequence). The CDR3 contains 13 residues. The CDR3 is CSASGQNQETQYF. CDR3 nucleotides: TGCAGTGCTTCGGGACAGAACCAAGAGACCCAGTACTTC.

This clonotype was seen only a few times. The chain has TRBV5-1 and TRBJ2-3; D unresolved. This CDR3 spans 15 amino acids. Germline-derived CDR1 and CDR2 are SGHRS and YFSETQ. The ends were cut back, 0 bases at V and 0 bases at J, with 8 bases in the middle. The CDR3 protein is CASSLEPVSTDTQYF. For the CDR3, the DNA is TGCGCCAGCAGCTTGGAGCCGGTGAGCACAGATACGCAGTATTTT. Together with reference TRBV5-1 and TRBJ2-3, the CDR3 gives the full variable domain: KAGVTQTPRYLIKTRGQQVTLSCSPISGHRSVSWYQQTPGQGLQFLFEYFSETQRNKGNFPGRFSGRQFSNSRSEMNVSTLELGDSALYLCASSLEPVSTDTQYFGPGTRLTVL.

This rearrangement joins TRBV6-5 to TRBJ2-5; the D gene is possibly TRBD2 (6 bases). Trimming pared 1 base from V and 0 bases from J, leaving 9 bases between. The CDR3 contains 15 residues. Germline V lookup: CDR1 MNHEY, CDR2 SVGAGI. In DNA, the CDR3 is TGTGCCAGCAGTTACTATAGCGGATACCAAGAGACCCAGTACTTC. Translation gives CASSYYSGYQETQYF.

There are many counts of this clonotype. The chain has TRBV15 and TRBJ1-1; D not resolved. CDR3 size: 13 residues. Trimming pared 1 base from V and 0 bases from J, leaving 3 bases between. Germline V gives CDR1 LNHNV, CDR2 YYDKDF (reference sequence). CDR3 region: CATSRVLNTEAFF. DNA for the CDR3: TGTGCCACCAGCAGAGTGTTGAACACTGAAGCTTTCTTT.

This clonotype appeared a few times. The chain joins TRBV20-1 to TRBJ1-5; D gene unclear. The germline gives CDR1 DFQATT, CDR2 SNEGSKA (reference sequence). Trimming took 6 bases from V and 3 from J, leaving 15 bases between them. This CDR3 comprises 14 residues. The CDR3 spells CSAQKAGINQPQHF. CDR3 nucleotide sequence: TGCAGTGCCCAGAAGGCGGGTATCAATCAGCCCCAGCATTTT.